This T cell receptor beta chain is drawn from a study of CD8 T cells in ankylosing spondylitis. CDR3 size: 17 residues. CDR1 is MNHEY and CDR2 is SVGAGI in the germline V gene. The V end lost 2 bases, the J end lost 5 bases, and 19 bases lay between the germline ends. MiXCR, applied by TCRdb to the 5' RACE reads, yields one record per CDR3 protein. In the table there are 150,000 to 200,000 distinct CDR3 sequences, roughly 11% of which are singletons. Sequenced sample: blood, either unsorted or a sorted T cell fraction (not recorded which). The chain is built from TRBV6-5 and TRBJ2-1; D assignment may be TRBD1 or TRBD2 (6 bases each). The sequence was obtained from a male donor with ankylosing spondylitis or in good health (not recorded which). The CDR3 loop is CASSYTAGHLRNNEQFF. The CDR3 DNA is TGTGCCAGCAGTTACACGGCGGGACACCTACGCAACAATGAGCAGTTCTTC.